These T cell receptor beta chains were read from a single sample in a study of blood T cell repertoires in COVID-19. Only in-frame clones appear in the TCRdb table, and some are missing; sequencing was by immunoSEQ multiplex PCR. The sample comprises more than 15,000 clones, around nine tenths of which are singletons, and around 9.6% rests with the top ten. The sequencing sample was made of peripheral blood. All receptors come from a man in his forties with active COVID-19. CDR3s include the opening cysteine and the closing phenylalanine or tryptophan. Fields, in order: V gene, D gene, clone size, J gene, CDR3 protein, CDR3 DNA. D genes are given only for firm matches. Size values are once, few and many counts, or a class for expanded clones, and some rows have none.

>TRBV11-1|NA|NA|TRBJ2-1
CASSSASTTYNEQFF
TGTGCCAGCAGCTCCGCTTCGACTACCTACAATGAGCAGTTCTTC
>TRBV5-4|TRBD2|NA|TRBJ2-7
CASSSGTSPPEQYF
TGTGCCAGCAGCAGCGGGACTAGTCCTCCCGAGCAGTACTTC
>TRBV30|NA|NA|TRBJ2-1
CAWTGVYNEQFF
TGTGCCTGGACAGGCGTTTACAATGAGCAGTTCTTC
>TRBV3-1/TRBV3-2|TRBD1|NA|TRBJ2-5
CASSQPDRGGETQYF
TGTGCCAGCAGCCAACCTGACAGGGGAGGAGAGACCCAGTACTTC
>TRBV7-9|NA|NA|TRBJ2-5
CASSFSGVGETQYF
TGTGCCAGCAGCTTCTCGGGAGTGGGCGAGACCCAGTACTTC
>TRBV27|NA|NA|TRBJ2-7
CASSLHRSDFLYEQYF
TGTGCCAGCAGTCTTCACCGGTCCGACTTTCTCTACGAGCAGTACTTC
>TRBV2|TRBD1|few|TRBJ2-5
CASSAQGAREETQYF
TGTGCCAGCAGTGCACAGGGGGCTCGGGAGGAGACCCAGTACTTC
>TRBV5-4|TRBD1|NA|TRBJ1-2
CASSLVPGGMVYGYTF
TGTGCCAGCAGCTTGGTTCCAGGGGGCATGGTCTATGGCTACACCTTC
>TRBV6-5|NA|NA|TRBJ1-2
CASSRGDGYTF
TGTGCCAGCAGCCGGGGGGATGGCTACACCTTC
>TRBV9|TRBD2|few|TRBJ2-1
CASSVVSGSNEQFF
TGTGCCAGCAGCGTCGTAAGCGGGAGTAATGAGCAGTTCTTC
>TRBV2|NA|NA|TRBJ2-6
CASGGYSGANVLTF
TGTGCCAGCGGCGGCTATTCTGGGGCCAACGTCCTGACTTTC
>TRBV7-2|NA|NA|TRBJ1-4
CASSLRINEKLFF
TGTGCCAGCAGCTTGCGGATTAATGAAAAACTGTTTTTT
>TRBV27|TRBD2|NA|TRBJ2-2
CASKLAGGLGELFF
TGTGCCAGCAAACTAGCGGGAGGTTTAGGGGAGCTGTTTTTT
>TRBV5-1|TRBD1|NA|TRBJ2-4
CASSLNPGQGVDIQYF
TGCGCCAGCAGCTTGAATCCGGGACAGGGGGTTGACATTCAGTACTTC
>TRBV7-2|TRBD2|NA|TRBJ2-7
CASAGGSSSYEQYF
TGTGCCAGCGCGGGGGGGTCCAGCTCCTACGAGCAGTACTTC
>TRBV5-6|NA|NA|TRBJ2-3
CASTQRRGAGTQYF
TGTGCCAGCACCCAGCGCCGGGGGGCAGGTACGCAGTATTTT
>TRBV19|NA|few|TRBJ2-7
CASSLRGYEQYF
TGTGCCAGTAGTCTCAGGGGCTACGAGCAGTACTTC
>TRBV25-1|NA|NA|TRBJ2-5
CASSESGAGRETQYF
TGTGCCAGCAGTGAATCTGGAGCAGGGAGGGAGACCCAGTACTTC
>TRBV19|NA|once|TRBJ2-1
CASSIGQGGLNEQFF
TGTGCCAGTAGCATCGGACAGGGAGGGCTCAATGAGCAGTTCTTC
>TRBV7-9|TRBD2|NA|TRBJ2-1
CASSPIAGRNEQFF
TGTGCCAGCAGCCCCATAGCGGGAAGGAATGAGCAGTTCTTC
>TRBV27|TRBD1|few|TRBJ1-4
CASKRDRMSHEKLFF
TGTGCCAGCAAACGGGACAGAATGTCTCATGAAAAACTGTTTTTT
>TRBV7-2|TRBD1|NA|TRBJ2-7
CASSSPGTGNEQYF
TGTGCCAGCAGCTCCCCCGGGACAGGCAACGAGCAGTACTTC
>TRBV19|TRBD1|NA|TRBJ1-4
CASDPQGAGPTSLFF
TGTGCCAGCGACCCCCAGGGGGCTGGACCAACTAGTCTGTTTTTT
>TRBV7-2|NA|NA|TRBJ1-4
CASSLAGTYSTNEKLFF
TGTGCCAGCAGCTTAGCTGGGACTTACTCAACTAATGAAAAACTGTTTTTT
>TRBV9|TRBD1|NA|TRBJ2-1
CASSQTSTGGGWNEQFF
TGTGCCAGCAGCCAGACCTCCACAGGGGGAGGTTGGAATGAGCAGTTCTTC
>TRBV28|NA|NA|TRBJ1-2
CASSSGINYGYTF
TGTGCCAGCAGCTCCGGGATTAACTATGGCTACACCTTC
>TRBV6-2/TRBV6-3|NA|NA|TRBJ2-1
CASSDRRDLDEQFF
TGTGCCAGCAGTGATAGGCGGGACTTAGATGAGCAGTTCTTC
>TRBV2|TRBD2|NA|TRBJ2-7
CASSVLAGESSYEQYF
TGTGCCAGCAGCGTATTGGCGGGAGAAAGTTCCTACGAGCAGTACTTC
>TRBV18|TRBD1|few|TRBJ2-2
CASSPPGSGGTGELFF
TGTGCCAGCTCACCACCTGGCTCAGGGGGTACCGGGGAGCTGTTTTTT
>TRBV5-1|NA|once|TRBJ1-2
CASSEQGSGYTF
TGCGCCAGCAGCGAACAGGGCTCTGGCTACACCTTC
>TRBV9|NA|NA|TRBJ2-7
CASSVTTTGLVDEQYF
TGTGCCAGCAGCGTCACCACGACAGGCCTTGTCGACGAGCAGTACTTC
>TRBV4-3|TRBD1|NA|TRBJ2-7
CASSQGQGTGYEQYF
TGCGCCAGCAGCCAGGGACAGGGGACCGGATACGAGCAGTACTTC
>TRBV9|TRBD2|NA|TRBJ2-1
CASSAYGLVPYNEQFF
TGTGCCAGCAGCGCCTATGGACTAGTCCCCTACAATGAGCAGTTCTTC
>TRBV27|NA|NA|TRBJ2-2
CASSYQGGNTGELFF
TGTGCCAGCAGTTATCAGGGGGGAAACACCGGGGAGCTGTTTTTT
>TRBV6-1|NA|NA|TRBJ2-2
CASSDGNTGELFF
TGTGCCAGCAGTGACGGGAACACCGGGGAGCTGTTTTTT
>TRBV5-6|TRBD1|NA|TRBJ2-7
CASSWDRSAYEQYF
TGTGCCAGCAGCTGGGACAGGTCAGCCTACGAGCAGTACTTC
>TRBV15|TRBD2|once|TRBJ2-7
CATSRGAGGGYEQYF
TGTGCCACCAGCAGAGGTGCGGGAGGGGGCTACGAGCAGTACTTC
>TRBV2|TRBD1|NA|TRBJ2-7
CASSGMGQTTF
TGTGCCAGCAGTGGAATGGGACAGACAACCTTC
>TRBV6-5|TRBD1|NA|TRBJ2-3
CASTLDRVGTDTQYF
TGTGCCAGCACCCTGGACAGGGTCGGGACAGATACGCAGTATTTT
>TRBV9|TRBD1|NA|TRBJ1-2
CASSPDRAGYGYTF
TGTGCCAGCAGCCCGGACAGGGCAGGCTATGGCTACACCTTC
>TRBV2|NA|NA|TRBJ2-7
CASRISLGLSIHEQYF
TGTGCCAGCAGGATCTCTCTAGGACTAAGCATCCACGAGCAGTACTTC
>TRBV7-2|NA|NA|TRBJ2-1
CASSPPGLSSDEQFF
TGTGCCAGCAGCCCCCCTGGGCTATCTAGCGATGAGCAGTTCTTC
>TRBV6-5|TRBD2|NA|TRBJ2-1
CASIEGGPYNEQFF
TGTGCCAGCATCGAGGGAGGGCCCTACAATGAGCAGTTCTTC
>TRBV30|TRBD2|NA|TRBJ2-3
CAWSSGRAPTDTQYF
TGTGCCTGGAGTAGCGGGAGGGCCCCCACAGATACGCAGTATTTT
>TRBV5-4|NA|once|TRBJ1-1
CASTLTPGLEAFF
TGTGCCAGCACCCTGACACCGGGACTTGAAGCTTTCTTT
>TRBV7-2|TRBD2|NA|TRBJ2-5
CASSPPGLAGVKETQYF
TGTGCCAGCAGCCCCCCGGGACTAGCGGGAGTAAAAGAGACCCAGTACTTC
>TRBV7-9|TRBD1|NA|TRBJ2-3
CASSLDWTGGADTQYF
TGTGCCAGCAGCTTAGATTGGACAGGGGGCGCAGATACGCAGTATTTT
>TRBV27|TRBD1|NA|TRBJ1-2
CASSLQGQGQGYTF
TGTGCCAGCAGTTTACAGGGACAGGGTCAGGGCTACACCTTC
>TRBV27|TRBD2|NA|TRBJ2-1
CASKQGLTGLAVYNEQFF
TGTGCCAGCAAACAGGGGCTTACGGGACTAGCGGTCTACAATGAGCAGTTCTTC
>TRBV7-8|TRBD2|NA|TRBJ2-7
CASSSSGRDEQYF
TGTGCCAGCAGCTCCAGCGGGAGGGACGAGCAGTACTTC
>TRBV3-1/TRBV3-2|NA|NA|TRBJ2-1
CASSPSLDRSYEQFF
TGTGCCAGCAGCCCCTCACTCGACAGATCCTATGAGCAGTTCTTC
>TRBV2|TRBD1|NA|TRBJ1-2
CASRDRGYYGYTF
TGTGCCAGCAGGGACAGGGGTTACTATGGCTACACCTTC